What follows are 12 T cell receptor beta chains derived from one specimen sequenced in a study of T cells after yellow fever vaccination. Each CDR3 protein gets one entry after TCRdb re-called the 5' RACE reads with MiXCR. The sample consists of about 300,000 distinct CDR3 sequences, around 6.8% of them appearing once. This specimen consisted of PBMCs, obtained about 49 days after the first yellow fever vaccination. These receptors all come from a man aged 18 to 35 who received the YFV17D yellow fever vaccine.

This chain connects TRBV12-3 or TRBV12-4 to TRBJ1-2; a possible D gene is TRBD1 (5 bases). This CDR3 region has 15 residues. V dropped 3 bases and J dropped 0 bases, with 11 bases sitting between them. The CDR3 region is CASSFGGGPNYGYTF. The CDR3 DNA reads TGTGCCAGCAGTTTCGGGGGGGGACCTAACTATGGCTACACCTTC.

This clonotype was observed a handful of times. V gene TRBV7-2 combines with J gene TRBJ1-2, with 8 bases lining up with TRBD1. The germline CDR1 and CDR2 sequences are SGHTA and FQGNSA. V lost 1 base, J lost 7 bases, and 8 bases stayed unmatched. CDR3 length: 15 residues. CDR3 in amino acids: CASSLGLQGARGYTF. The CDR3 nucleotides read TGTGCCAGCAGCTTAGGCCTTCAGGGGGCGCGTGGCTACACCTTC. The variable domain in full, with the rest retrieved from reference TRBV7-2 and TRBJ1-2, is GAGVSQSPSNKVTEKGKDVELRCDPISGHTALYWYRQSLGQGLEFLIYFQGNSAPDKSGLPSDRFSAERTGGSVSTLTIQRTQQEDSAVYLCASSLGLQGARGYTFGSGTRLTVV.

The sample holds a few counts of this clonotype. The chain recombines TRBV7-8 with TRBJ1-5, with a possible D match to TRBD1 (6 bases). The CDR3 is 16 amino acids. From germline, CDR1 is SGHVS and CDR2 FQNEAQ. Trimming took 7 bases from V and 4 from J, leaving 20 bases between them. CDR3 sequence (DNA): TGTGCCAGCACCCTCGACAGGCTCTGGGGAAATCAGCCCCAGCATTTT. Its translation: CASTLDRLWGNQPQHF.

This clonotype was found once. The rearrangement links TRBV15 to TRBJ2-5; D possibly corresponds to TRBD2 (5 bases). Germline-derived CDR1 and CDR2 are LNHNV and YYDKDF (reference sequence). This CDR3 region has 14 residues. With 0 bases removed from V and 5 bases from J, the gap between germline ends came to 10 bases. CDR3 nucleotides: TGTGCCACCAGCAGAGATGCCGGGGTGGAGACCCAGTACTTC. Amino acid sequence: CATSRDAGVETQYF. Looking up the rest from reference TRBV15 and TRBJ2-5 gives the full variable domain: DAMVIQNPRYQVTQFGKPVTLSCSQTLNHNVMYWYQQKSSQAPKLLFHYYDKDFNNEADTPDNFQSRRPNTSFCFLDIRSPGLGDTAMYLCATSRDAGVETQYFGPGTRLLVL.

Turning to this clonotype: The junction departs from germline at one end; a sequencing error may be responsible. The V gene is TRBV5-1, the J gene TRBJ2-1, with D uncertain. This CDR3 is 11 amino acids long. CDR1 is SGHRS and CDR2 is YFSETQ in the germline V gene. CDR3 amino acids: CDSSLEEEQFF. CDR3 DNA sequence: TGCGACAGCAGCTTGGAAGAGGAGCAGTTCTTC.

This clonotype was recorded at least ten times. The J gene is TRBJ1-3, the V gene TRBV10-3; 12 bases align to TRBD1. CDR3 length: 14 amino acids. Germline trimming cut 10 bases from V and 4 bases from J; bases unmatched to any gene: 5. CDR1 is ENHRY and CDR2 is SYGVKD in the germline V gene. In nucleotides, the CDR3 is TGTGCCACCGGGACAGGGGGCTCAGGAAACACCATATATTTT. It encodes CATGTGGSGNTIYF.

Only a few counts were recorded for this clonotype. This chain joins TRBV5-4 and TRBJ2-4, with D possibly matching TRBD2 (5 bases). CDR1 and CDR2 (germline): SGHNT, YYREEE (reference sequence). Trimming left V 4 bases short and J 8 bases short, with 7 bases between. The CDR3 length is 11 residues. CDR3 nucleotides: TGTGCCAGCAGCCTTAGCGACATTCAGTACTTC. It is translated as CASSLSDIQYF.

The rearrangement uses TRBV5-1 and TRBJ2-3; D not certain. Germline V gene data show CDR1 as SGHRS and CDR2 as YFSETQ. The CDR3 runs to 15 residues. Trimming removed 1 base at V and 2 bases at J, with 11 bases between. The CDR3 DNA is TGCGCCAGCAGCTTGCGTGGGGTAAACACAGATACGCAGTATTTT. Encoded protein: CASSLRGVNTDTQYF.

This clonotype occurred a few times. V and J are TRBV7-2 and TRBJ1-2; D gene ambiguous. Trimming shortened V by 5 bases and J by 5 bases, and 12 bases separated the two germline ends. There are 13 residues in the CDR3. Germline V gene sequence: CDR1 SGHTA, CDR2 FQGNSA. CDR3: CASSPVRGYGYTF. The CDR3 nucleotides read TGTGCCAGCAGCCCCGTACGGGGATATGGCTACACCTTC.

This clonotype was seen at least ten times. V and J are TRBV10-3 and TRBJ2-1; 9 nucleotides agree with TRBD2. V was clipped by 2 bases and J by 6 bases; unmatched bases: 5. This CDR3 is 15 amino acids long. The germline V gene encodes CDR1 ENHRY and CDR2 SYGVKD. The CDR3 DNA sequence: TGTGCCATCAGTGAGCAAGCGGGGGGCAGCAATGAGCAGTTCTTC. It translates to CAISEQAGGSNEQFF.

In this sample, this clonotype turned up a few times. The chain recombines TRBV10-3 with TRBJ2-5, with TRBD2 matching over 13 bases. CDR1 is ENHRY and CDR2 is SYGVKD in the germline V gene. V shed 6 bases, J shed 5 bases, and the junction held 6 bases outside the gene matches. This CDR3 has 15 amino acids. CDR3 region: CAISTGTSGTETQYF. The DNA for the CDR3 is TGTGCCATCAGCACCGGGACTAGCGGGACGGAGACCCAGTACTTC.

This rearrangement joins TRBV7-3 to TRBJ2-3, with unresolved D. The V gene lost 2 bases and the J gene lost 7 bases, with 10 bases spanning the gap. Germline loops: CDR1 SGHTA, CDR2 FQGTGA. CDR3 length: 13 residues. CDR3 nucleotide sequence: TGTGCCAGCAGCTTATCCGCGTCGTATACGCAGTATTTT. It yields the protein CASSLSASYTQYF.